This T cell receptor beta chain was sequenced during a study of follicular helper T cells after annual influenza vaccination. In the study overall: Across the 2013-2014, 2014-2015 and 2015-2016 vaccination seasons, some subjects were resampled.

Time point described: 2015-2016 season, 7 days after influenza vaccination. Per the germline V gene, CDR1 is ENHRY and CDR2 is SYGVKD. This CDR3 has 15 residues. Trimming at V came to 2 bases and at J to 2 bases, leaving 5 bases not matched to a gene. This clone was seen once. TCRB sequencing was done at Survey resolution level. The protocol was immunoSEQ multiplex PCR, while the TCRdb copy is restricted to in-frame clones and leaves out a portion. This table holds roughly 6,600 clones, approximately 88% found once. The starting material was CXCR5+ CD38- circulating T follicular helper cells from blood, obtained 7 days after influenza vaccination. Indicated subset: circulating Tfh, non-naive CD4+CXCR5+PD-1+ (ICOS+CD38+ or ICOS-CD38-). This chain uses TRBV10-3 with TRBJ1-2, with 7 nucleotides matching TRBD1. The receptor was isolated from an adult who received the influenza vaccine. CDR3 DNA sequence: TGTGCCATCAGTGAGGGGGACAGCGAAAACTATGGCTACACCTTC. This sequence encodes CAISEGDSENYGYTF.